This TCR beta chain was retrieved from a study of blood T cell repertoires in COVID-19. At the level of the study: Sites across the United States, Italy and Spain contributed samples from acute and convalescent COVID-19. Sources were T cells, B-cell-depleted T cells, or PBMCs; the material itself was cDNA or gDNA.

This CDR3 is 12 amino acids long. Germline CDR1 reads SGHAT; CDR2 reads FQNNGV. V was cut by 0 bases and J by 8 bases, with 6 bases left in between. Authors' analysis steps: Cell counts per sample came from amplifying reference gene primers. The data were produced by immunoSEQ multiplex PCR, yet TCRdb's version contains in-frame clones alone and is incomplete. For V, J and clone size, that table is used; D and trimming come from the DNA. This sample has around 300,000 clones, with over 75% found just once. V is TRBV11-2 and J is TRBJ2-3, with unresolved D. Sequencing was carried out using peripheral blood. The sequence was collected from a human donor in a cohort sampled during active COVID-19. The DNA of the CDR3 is TGTGCCAGCAGCTTAGAGACTCGTACGCAGTATTTT. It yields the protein CASSLETRTQYF.